This T cell receptor beta chain emerged from a study of regulatory T cells in long-lasting Graves disease. General study points: Peripheral blood alone, not thyroid tissue, underwent study. In persistent patients, shared public clonotypes (around 2,500) outnumbered those in new patients (about 1,000). It was in persistent disease that TRBV28, TRBJ1-2 and TRBJ2-5 were favored.

Time point given: newly diagnosed GD, antithyroid drugs for less than 3 months. Isolated PBMC RNA provided the starting material for the TCR library. This clonotype was counted ten times or more. Its antigen is not identified. In building TCR beta libraries, iRepertoire HTBI primers were used together with Arm-PCR of CDR3 regions. Each CDR3 protein gets one entry after TCRdb re-called the multiplex PCR reads with MiXCR. There are about 430,000 distinct CDR3 sequences in the sample; about 15% occur only once, and roughly 7.7% lies in the top ten. The CDR3 totals 19 residues. Germline loops: CDR1 ENHRY, CDR2 SYGVKD. The V segment lost 2 bases and the J segment 5 bases; nucleotides outside the gene matches: 13. The data were also submitted as part of a second study, on T cells in Graves' hyperthyroidism and ophthalmopathy. This second report adds: Through a model of 13 V-J features, ophthalmopathy was separated from stable hyperthyroidism.

The sequence was collected from a woman aged 40 to 50 with Graves disease. The sequenced sample was peripheral blood mononuclear cells (PBMCs), obtained at new diagnosis, from a patient treated with antithyroid drugs. The V call is TRBV10-3, the J call TRBJ2-2; TRBD2 aligns across 11 bases. The CDR3 loop is CAISETAGLAVRWTGELFF. The CDR3 region has the DNA TGTGCCATCAGTGAGACCGCGGGACTAGCGGTTAGATGGACCGGGGAGCTGTTTTTT.